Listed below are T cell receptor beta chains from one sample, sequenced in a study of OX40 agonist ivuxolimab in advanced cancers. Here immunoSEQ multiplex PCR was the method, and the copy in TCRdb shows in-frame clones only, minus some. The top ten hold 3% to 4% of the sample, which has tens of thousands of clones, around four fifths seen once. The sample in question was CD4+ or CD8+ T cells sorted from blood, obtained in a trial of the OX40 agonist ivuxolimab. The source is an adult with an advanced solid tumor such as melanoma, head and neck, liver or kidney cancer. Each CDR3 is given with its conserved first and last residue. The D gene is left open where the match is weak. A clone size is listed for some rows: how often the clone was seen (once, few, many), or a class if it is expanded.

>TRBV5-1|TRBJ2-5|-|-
TGCGCCAGCAGCTTGTCGACGGGGAGGGAGACCCAGTACTTC
CASSLSTGRETQYF
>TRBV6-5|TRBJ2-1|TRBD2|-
TGTGCCAGCAGTTACTTTAGCGGGGGGCCCTACAATGAGCAGTTCTTC
CASSYFSGGPYNEQFF
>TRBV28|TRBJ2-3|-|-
TGTGCCACCTGGGCTACTTCCACAGATACGCAGTATTTT
CATWATSTDTQYF
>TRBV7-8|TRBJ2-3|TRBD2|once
TGTGCCAGCAGCTTACCCGCTAGCGGGGGTGGGGCGCAGTATTTT
CASSLPASGGGAQYF
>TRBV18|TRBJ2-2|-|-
TGTGCCAGCTCACCACGTAGCTCTTCGGGGACCGGGGAGCTGTTTTTT
CASSPRSSSGTGELFF
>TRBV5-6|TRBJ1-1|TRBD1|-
TGTGCCAGCAGCCAAGACAGGGATACTGAAGCTTTCTTT
CASSQDRDTEAFF
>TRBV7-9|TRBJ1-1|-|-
TGTGCCAGCGGACAAGGGGACACTGAAGCTTTCTTT
CASGQGDTEAFF
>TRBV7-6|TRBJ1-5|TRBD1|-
TGTGCCAGCAGCCCAAAATTGGACAGGGCCAGCAATCAGCCCCAGCATTTT
CASSPKLDRASNQPQHF
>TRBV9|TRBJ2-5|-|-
TGTGCCAGCAGCACCGCAGGACCGTCGACCCGGCAAGAGACCCAGTACTTC
CASSTAGPSTRQETQYF
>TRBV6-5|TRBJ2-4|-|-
TGTGCCAGCAGTTCGCTCCGGGGAGCCAAAAACATTCAGTACTTC
CASSSLRGAKNIQYF
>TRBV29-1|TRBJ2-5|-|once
TGCAGCGTTGCGGTGGGGAACGGGGAGACCCAGTACTTC
CSVAVGNGETQYF
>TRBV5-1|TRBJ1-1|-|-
TGCGCCAGCAGCCCCGAAGGAGGGGACGGGACTGAAGCTTTCTTT
CASSPEGGDGTEAFF
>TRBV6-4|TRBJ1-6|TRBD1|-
TGTGCCAGCAGGACAGGGGGAGATAATTCACCCCTCCACTTT
CASRTGGDNSPLHF
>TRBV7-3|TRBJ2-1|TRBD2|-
TGTGCCAGCAGCTTAACCTCGCTAGCGGGGAACGACAATGAGCAGTTCTTC
CASSLTSLAGNDNEQFF
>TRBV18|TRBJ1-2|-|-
TGTGCCAGCTCCAGCGGGGCCGAGGGCTATGGCTACACCTTC
CASSSGAEGYGYTF
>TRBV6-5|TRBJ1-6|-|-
TGTGCCAGCAGTTACTCGAACTCTAATTCACCCCTCCACTTT
CASSYSNSNSPLHF
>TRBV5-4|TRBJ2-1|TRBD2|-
TGTGCCAGCAGCCCGTGGACTAGCTACGACAATGAGCAGTTCTTC
CASSPWTSYDNEQFF
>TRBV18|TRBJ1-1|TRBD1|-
TGTGCCAGCTCACCACTCCGAGCTGACAGGGGCCCTGAAGCTTTCTTT
CASSPLRADRGPEAFF
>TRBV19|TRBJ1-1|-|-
TGTGCCAGTAGTATAGAGGGAACAGGGTCTGGCTCTGAAGCTTTCTTT
CASSIEGTGSGSEAFF
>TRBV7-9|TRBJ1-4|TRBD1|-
TGTGCCAGCAGCGTGGACACAGGGGTAAAACTGTTTTTT
CASSVDTGVKLFF
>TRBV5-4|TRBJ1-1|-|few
TGTGCCAGCAGCTTGGAAGAATGGGACACTGAAGCTTTCTTT
CASSLEEWDTEAFF
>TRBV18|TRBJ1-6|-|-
TGTGCCAGCTCACCACCCAATCCGGTTTCACCCCTCCACTTT
CASSPPNPVSPLHF
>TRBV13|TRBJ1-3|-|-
TGTGCCAGCAGCCTACCCGGGACCAAGAACACCATATATTTT
CASSLPGTKNTIYF